This TCR beta chain was retrieved from a study of blood T cell repertoires in COVID-19. This CDR3 comprises 18 residues. Trimming at V came to 1 base and at J to 5 bases, leaving 13 bases not matched to a gene. Per germline, CDR1 MNHEY and CDR2 SVGEGT. TCRdb's copy holds only in-frame clones and misses some; the assay was immunoSEQ multiplex PCR. Found here are 190,000 or so clones, around 88% of them singletons; the top ten hold 7.5% to 10%. V is TRBV6-2 or TRBV6-3 and J is TRBJ2-2; 7 bases align to TRBD2. The sequence derives from a woman between 25 and 40 years old who had recovered from COVID-19. The material sequenced was PBMCs or T cells enriched from blood (not recorded which). CDR3 in DNA: TGTGCCAGCAGTTACTGGACTCTCAGAACGGGAGGAACCGGGGAGCTGTTTTTT. Translated, it gives CASSYWTLRTGGTGELFF.